The present TCR beta chain was sequenced within a study of shared clonotypes between healthy human individuals. This CDR3 is 13 amino acids long. The junction had 2 bases not matched to a gene; V was cut back by 7 bases and J by 0 bases. Germline V gives CDR1 SQVTM, CDR2 ANQGSEA. Selected positively for CCR7 and CD45RO-negative, naive CD8 cells excluded terminally differentiated effector memory CD45RA+ cells. TCRdb's copy holds only in-frame clones and misses some; the assay was immunoSEQ multiplex PCR. This sample has about 2 million clones; just under 95% occur once, and the top ten carry around 1.1%.

The specimen sequenced was naive CD8+ T cells sorted from blood. The J gene is TRBJ2-2, the V gene TRBV29-1; 7 bases match TRBD1. The clonotype was recovered from a young man in good health. The CDR3 bases are TGCAGCGCTGGGACAGCGAACACCGGGGAGCTGTTTTTT. It translates to CSAGTANTGELFF.